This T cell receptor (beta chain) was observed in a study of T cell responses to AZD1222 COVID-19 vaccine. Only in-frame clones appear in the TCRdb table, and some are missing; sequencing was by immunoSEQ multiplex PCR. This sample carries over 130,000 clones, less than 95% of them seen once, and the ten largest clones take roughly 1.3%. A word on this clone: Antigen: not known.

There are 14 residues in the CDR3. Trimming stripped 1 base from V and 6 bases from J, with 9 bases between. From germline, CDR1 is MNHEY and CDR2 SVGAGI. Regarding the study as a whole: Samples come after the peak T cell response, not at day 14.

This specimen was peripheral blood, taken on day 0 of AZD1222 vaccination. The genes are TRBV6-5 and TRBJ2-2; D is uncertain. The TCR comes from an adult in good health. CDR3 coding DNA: TGTGCCAGCAGTTACTTCGGTGGGTCCGGGGAGCTGTTTTTT. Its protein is CASSYFGGSGELFF.